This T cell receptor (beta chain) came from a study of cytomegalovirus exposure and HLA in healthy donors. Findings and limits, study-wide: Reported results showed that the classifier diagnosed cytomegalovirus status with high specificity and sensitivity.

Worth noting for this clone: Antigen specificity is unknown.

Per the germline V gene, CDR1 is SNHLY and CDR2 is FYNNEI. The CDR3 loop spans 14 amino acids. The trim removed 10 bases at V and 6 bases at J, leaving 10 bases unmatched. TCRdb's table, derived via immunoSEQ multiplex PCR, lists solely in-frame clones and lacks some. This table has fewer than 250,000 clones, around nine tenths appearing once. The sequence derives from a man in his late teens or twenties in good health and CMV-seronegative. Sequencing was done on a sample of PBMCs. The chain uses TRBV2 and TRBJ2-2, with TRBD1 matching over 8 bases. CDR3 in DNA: TGTGCCACACTAGAGGAACAGGGGGCCGGGGAGCTGTTTTTT. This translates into CATLEEQGAGELFF.